This T cell receptor beta chain stems from a study of cytomegalovirus exposure and HLA in healthy donors (dated by TCRdb to about 2017). Broadly, across the study: In an earlier analysis of approximately 500 of the donors, less than 350 Gb of sequence data and 100 million or so unique TCR beta sequences from 150 million to 200 million T cells were reported. About 320 gigabases of sequencing data and tens of millions of unique TCR sequences were included in an early release covering 550 to 650 HLA-typed donors. Among the roughly 400 genotyped donors, approximately 81% belonged to the genetic ancestry cluster associated with self-reported Caucasian donors. The aim of the study was to test whether cataloging public T cell receptors could identify signatures of past pathogen exposure. The T cell repertoires of several hundred subjects were profiled by immunosequencing and related to cytomegalovirus serostatus. In addition to the first cohort of approximately 650 subjects, a separate validation cohort of 120 different subjects was used. The study combined high-throughput TCR immunosequencing, statistical association of individual TCRs with disease status, and machine learning to predict cytomegalovirus infection status. A later analysis re-examined previously published TCR beta repertoires from several hundred donors and added high-resolution HLA genotyping to investigate patterns of TCR occurrence. In the later analysis, no new phenotypic data were used to find candidate immune exposures; instead, reliance was placed on TCR beta sequences and their occurrence across donors. In an earlier analysis of roughly 580 of the donors, high-throughput TCR beta sequencing was used to judge whether each TCR beta V gene segment behaved as functional or pseudogenic. Donor age, sex, ethnicity and CMV serostatus were compiled together with the repertoire data. A later genetic analysis took genome-wide SNP genotypes for about three fifths of the 666 donors and used that subset as a discovery cohort. All discovery cohort repertoires had been generated on a single sequencing platform. HLA typing included class I and class II loci at four-digit resolution. Typing coverage varied by locus: roughly 620-640 donors for A, B, C, DRB1 and DQB1; approximately 500 for DQA1; around 610 for DPA1; 450 to 480 for DPB1. Roughly 5 DR-DQ haplotypes were handled as single units for association and clustering, since linkage in the cohort was strong. Among about 410 genotyped donors of the cohort, an average of roughly 230,000 unique TCR beta nucleotide sequences was sequenced per donor, of which 15% to 20% were non-productive. Study-wide conclusions, independent of this receptor: A later analysis found that TCR association rates varied across HLA loci, with DRB1 alleles showing the most associated TCRs and HLA-C alleles the fewest. Correlated functional status among segregating V segments might reflect linkage disequilibrium, but an unknown experimental factor could not be ruled out. Compared with equally common non-associated chains, HLA-associated TCR beta chains in a later analysis were more clonally expanded and had lower generation probabilities. In a later analysis, over 15,000 TCR beta sequences were associated with specific HLA alleles at a false discovery rate of 0.05. Assigning TCR associations to individual alleles was difficult when HLA alleles, especially DR and DQ, strongly co-occurred. Sequencing depth was assumed to be roughly uniform across donors in the presence/absence analyses, though that assumption may not hold. A further reported finding was that TCR beta sequences accurately predicted the HLA-A and HLA-B alleles for most subjects in the first cohort. Most TCR sequences were seen in very few donors, while some public TCRs were found in many individuals. V-gene and J-gene trimming of TCR beta chains was associated with a missense DCLRE1C variant in a later genetic analysis, and the association was replicated in an independent cohort. The only immune exposure information available for the cohort was CMV serostatus. In this cohort, only TCR beta chains were sequenced, and detectable features were limited by the absence of alpha or paired-chain data. In a later analysis, most CMV-associated TCR beta chains were found to appear HLA-restricted, with HLA associations seemingly driven largely by CMV exposure. Compared with the roughly 670-donor mean, donors in an Asian-associated ancestry cluster had fewer N-insertions in productive TCRs, according to a later genetic analysis. The 87-base-pair reads could not distinguish some IMGT-functional V segments, including TRBV6-2 and TRBV6-3, so those segments were excluded. The earlier analysis of about 600 of the donors excluded 15 to 20 rarely observed V segments, including chromosome 9 orphons, because counts were too low. The authors suggested that the approach could potentially be generalized to other disease states and immunological phenotypes. A cluster of highly shared sequence variants was judged likely to represent a technical artifact of the sequencing pipeline. In an earlier analysis of about 600 of the donors, most TCR beta V segments appeared in productive rearrangements about 87% or about 30% of the time, broadly matching IMGT annotations. Cytomegalovirus status was reported to be diagnosed by the classifier with high specificity and sensitivity in both the original and validation cohorts. A total of fewer than 200 TCR beta chains were listed by the study as associated with cytomegalovirus. Because HLA typing was unavailable for some donors at each locus, only the typed subset was used in association tests. A few of the identified cytomegalovirus-associated TCR beta chains were confirmed in vitro to be specific for cytomegalovirus antigens. According to a later analysis, parvovirus B19, influenza, CMV and Epstein-Barr virus appeared linked to several top co-occurrence clusters.

Library preparation used the immunoSEQ multiplex PCR assay. For the multiplex PCR, a mixture combining 60 forward primers for TCR Vbeta segments and 13 reverse primers for TCR Jbeta segments was used. A multiplex PCR assay on genomic DNA amplified the CDR3 region of rearranged TCR beta genes. The Illumina HiSeq System was used to sequence the amplified TCR beta libraries as 87-base-pair reads. For the original study's pipeline: In a later analysis, 80 million or so unique TCR beta chains were counted across the approximately 670 repertoires, and roughly 9.9 million of these chains were shared by at least two donors. Raw reads were error-corrected and collapsed into unique sequences with a nearest-neighbor algorithm that merged closely related sequences to remove PCR and sequencing errors. To assign V, D and J gene segments, CDR3 sequences were aligned to IMGT reference sequences. For a sequence to be retained, a match of at least six nucleotides was required to both a V gene segment and a J gene segment. Rearrangements were called productive when the CDR3 lacked stop codons and stayed in frame with V and J; all others were non-productive. Following IMGT convention, CDR3 was defined as the stretch from the second conserved V-encoded cysteine to the conserved J-encoded phenylalanine. The earlier analysis of about 590 of the donors excluded sequences that lacked an unambiguous match to a single V gene segment. In an earlier analysis of a few hundred of the donors, a V segment was called functional when productive rearrangements were above 56.7%, and segregating when the standard deviation between donors exceeded 5%. A statistical classification framework was built to diagnose cytomegalovirus status from the catalog of TCR beta chain sequences. A later analysis assigned V and J genes by comparing TCR nucleotide sequences with IMGT/GENE-DB human TR gene sequences. A later analysis assigned CDR3 sequences and most-parsimonious VDJ recombination scenarios with the TCRdist pipeline. A later analysis defined each TCR beta chain by its CDR3 amino acid sequence plus V-gene family, and excluded reads lacking a unique V-gene family. A later analysis removed 600 or so highly shared, low-generation-probability nucleotide sequences to deal with suspected cross-contamination and a sequencing artifact. For each public chain, a later analysis derived a clonal expansion index from normalized ranks of inferred template counts within each repertoire. In a later analysis, generation probabilities were computed using a VDJ recombination model fitted to out-of-frame rearrangements, and the results were checked against IGoR. Hypergeometric tests were used in a later analysis to score TCR-TCR, TCR-HLA and TCR-CMV co-occurrence, with a repertoire-size bias correction applied to the TCR pairs. False discovery rates were estimated in a later analysis by permuting HLA or CMV assignments 20 times. A later analysis grouped co-occurring TCRs with DBSCAN, adding TCRdist sequence similarity when clustering within HLA-allele-positive subsets. For co-occurrence clustering, repertoires with fewer than 30,000 or more than 120,000 public chains were excluded, along with four or five repertoires with anomalous nucleotide sharing. What TCRdb holds here is the immuneACCESS table cut down to in-frame rearrangements. Part of the clones is not present; checked against another copy, under half of the missing clones reflect an unresolved V gene, and the others are unexplained. V, J and clone size are taken as reported in that table, and D and trimming were inferred from the DNA itself. The sample table shows 140,000 or so clones, and around three quarters are seen once. Around 2.5% of the sample belongs to the ten largest clones.

The CDR3 goes from the cysteine to the phenylalanine over 14 residues. CDR3 DNA is the only sequence kept; it has 42 bases, read in frame from the first base. As encoded in the germline V gene (reference sequence), CDR1 is SEHNR while CDR2 is FQNEAQ. The junction shows trimming of 3 bases on V and 7 bases on J, plus 13 bases between the germline ends. Regarding this clone: No cognate antigen has been identified for it. No clone much larger than this one lies a single base away; base qualities are absent.

In total, approximately 690 healthy bone marrow donors made up the cohort. At the time of sampling, all cohort members were nominally healthy, though unrecorded immune exposures were likely present. The donor was CMV seropositive and belonged to the group of about 290 seropositive cohort members. Every donor gave a peripheral blood sample, and the peripheral blood mononuclear cells from that sample were used for TCR beta sequencing. Genomic DNA was extracted from the blood cell samples with the Qiagen DNeasy Blood Extraction Kit. This TCR was sampled from a woman aged 18-29 years in good health and CMV-seropositive. The rearrangement combines TRBV7-9 with TRBJ2-1; the best D guess is TRBD2, with 6 bases matching. Sequenced: PBMCs. The nucleotide sequence is TGTGCCAGCAGCTTCGGCGGACTAACTAATGAGCAGTTCTTC. Translated, this gives CASSFGGLTNEQFF.